This TCR beta chain was profiled in a study of cytotoxic CD8 clonotypes in ibrutinib-treated CLL. The overall study: Following treatment for a median roughly 12 months, range 6 to 36, response samples were then taken. Broader study findings: Clonality rose at ibrutinib response, held steady in sustained remission, and fell toward baseline at progression. The study sampled sustained-remission and progressing patients at different times. Against age-matched healthy donors, baseline clonality ran higher and tracked circulating CD8+ T-cell counts.

Sequenced by immunoSEQ multiplex PCR; TCRdb stores in-frame clones only, minus some. The sample records approximately 280,000 clones, less than 85% being singletons. With respect to this clone: Its antigen is still unknown.

The germline CDR1 and CDR2 sequences are SGHTA and FQGTGA. V was clipped by 5 bases and J by 5 bases, with 13 bases between them. This CDR3 is built from 13 residues. Sequenced here: PBMCs, sampled at disease progression, from a patient treated with ibrutinib. The sequence came from a human donor with chronic lymphocytic leukemia. The chain carries TRBV7-3 and TRBJ2-7, with TRBD1 as a possible D gene (5 bases). The chain's CDR3 is CASSPTGLDEQYF. For the CDR3, the DNA is TGTGCCAGCAGCCCTACAGGTTTGGACGAGCAGTACTTC.